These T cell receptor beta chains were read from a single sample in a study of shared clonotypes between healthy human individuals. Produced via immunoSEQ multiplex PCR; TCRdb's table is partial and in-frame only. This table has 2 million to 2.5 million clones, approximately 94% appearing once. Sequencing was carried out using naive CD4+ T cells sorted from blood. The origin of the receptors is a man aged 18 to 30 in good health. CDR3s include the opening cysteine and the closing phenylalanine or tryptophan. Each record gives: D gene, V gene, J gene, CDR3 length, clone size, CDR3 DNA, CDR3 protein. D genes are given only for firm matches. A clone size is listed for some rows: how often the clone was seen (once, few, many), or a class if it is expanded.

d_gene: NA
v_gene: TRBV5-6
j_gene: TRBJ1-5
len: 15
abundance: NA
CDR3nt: TGTGCCAGCAGCCAAAATGGACGGACTAATCAGCCCCAGCATTTT
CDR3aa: CASSQNGRTNQPQHF

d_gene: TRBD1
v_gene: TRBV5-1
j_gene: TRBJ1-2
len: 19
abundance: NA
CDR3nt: TGCGCCAGCAGCCCTGAGGGCTCCCTCCGACAGGGGTTGAACTATGGCTACACCTTC
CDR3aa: CASSPEGSLRQGLNYGYTF

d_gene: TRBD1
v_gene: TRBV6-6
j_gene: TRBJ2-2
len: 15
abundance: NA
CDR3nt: TGTGCCAGCAGCCCCGGACAGGCTAACACCGGGGAGCTGTTTTTT
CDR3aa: CASSPGQANTGELFF

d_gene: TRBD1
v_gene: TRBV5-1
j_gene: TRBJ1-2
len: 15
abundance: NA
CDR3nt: TGCGCTAGCAGCTTGGATGGACAGGGGAACTATGGCTACACCTTC
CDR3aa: CASSLDGQGNYGYTF

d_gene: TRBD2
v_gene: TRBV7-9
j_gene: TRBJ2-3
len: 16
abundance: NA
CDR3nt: TGTGCCAGCAGCAACCTAGCGGGAGTAGCGCCAGATACGCAGTATTTT
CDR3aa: CASSNLAGVAPDTQYF

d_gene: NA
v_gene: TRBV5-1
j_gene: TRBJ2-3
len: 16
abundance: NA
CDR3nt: TGCGCCAGCAGCCTCGGGGACTGGAGGGGGGAGGATACGCAGTATTTT
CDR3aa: CASSLGDWRGEDTQYF

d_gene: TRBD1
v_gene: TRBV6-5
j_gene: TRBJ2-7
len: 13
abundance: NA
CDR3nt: TGTGCCAGCAGCCGGACAGGGGCCGACGAGCAGTACTTC
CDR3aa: CASSRTGADEQYF

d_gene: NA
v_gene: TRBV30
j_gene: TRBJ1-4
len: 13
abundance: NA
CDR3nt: TGTGCCTGGAGTGGCCCTAGGGGGTGGAAACTGTTTTTT
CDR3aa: CAWSGPRGWKLFF

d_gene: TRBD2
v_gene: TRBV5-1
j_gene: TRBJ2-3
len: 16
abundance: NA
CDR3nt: TGCGCCAGCAGCTTAGGAAGGACTAGCGGGAGTGATACGCAGTATTTT
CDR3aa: CASSLGRTSGSDTQYF

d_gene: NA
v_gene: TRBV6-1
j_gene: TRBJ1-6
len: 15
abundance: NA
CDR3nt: TGTGCCAGCAGTGAAGCATGGGGGGGCGGTTCACCCCTCCACTTT
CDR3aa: CASSEAWGGGSPLHF

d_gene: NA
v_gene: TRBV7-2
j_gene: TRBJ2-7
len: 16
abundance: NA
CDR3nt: TGTGCCAGCAGCCCAACGACAGGCCTCCCTCCCTACGAGCAGTACTTC
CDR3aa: CASSPTTGLPPYEQYF

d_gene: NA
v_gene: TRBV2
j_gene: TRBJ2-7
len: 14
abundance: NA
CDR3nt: TGTGCCAGCAACCGCCAGCCGGCATCCTACGAGCAGTACTTC
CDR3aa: CASNRQPASYEQYF

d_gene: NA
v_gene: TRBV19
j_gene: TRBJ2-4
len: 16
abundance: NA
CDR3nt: TGTGCCAGTAGTGTTCGAACAGACAGCCCCAAAAACATTCAGTACTTC
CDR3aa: CASSVRTDSPKNIQYF

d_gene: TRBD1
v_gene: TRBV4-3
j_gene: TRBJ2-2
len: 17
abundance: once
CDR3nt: TGCGCCAGCAGCCAATTAACCGGGACAGCGAACACCGGGGAGCTGTTTTTT
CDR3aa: CASSQLTGTANTGELFF

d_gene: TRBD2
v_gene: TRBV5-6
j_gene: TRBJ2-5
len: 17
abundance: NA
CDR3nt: TGTGCCAGCCTCCAGTTGGGGAGGCTAGCGGGGCAAGAGACCCAGTACTTC
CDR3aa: CASLQLGRLAGQETQYF

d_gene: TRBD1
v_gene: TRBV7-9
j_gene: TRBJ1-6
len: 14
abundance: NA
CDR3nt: TGTGCCAGCGAGGCGGGACAGTTGGAATCACCCCTCCACTTT
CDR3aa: CASEAGQLESPLHF

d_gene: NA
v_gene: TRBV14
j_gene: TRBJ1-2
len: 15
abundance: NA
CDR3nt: TGTGCCAGCAGCCAAGTACCCGACAGGAGCTATGGCTACACCTTC
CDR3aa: CASSQVPDRSYGYTF

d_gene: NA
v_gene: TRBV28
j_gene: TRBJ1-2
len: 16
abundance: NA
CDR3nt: TGTGCCAGCAGTTTATATTCCCCGGGGGCGAACTATGGCTACACCTTC
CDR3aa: CASSLYSPGANYGYTF

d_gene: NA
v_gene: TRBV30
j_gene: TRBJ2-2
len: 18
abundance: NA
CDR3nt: TGTGCCTGGAGTGTACCGGGGAAACACGGATTGAACACCGGGGAGCTGTTTTTT
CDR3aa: CAWSVPGKHGLNTGELFF

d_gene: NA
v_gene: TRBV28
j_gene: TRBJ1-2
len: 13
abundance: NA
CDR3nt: TGTGCCAGCAGTTTCCGGACAGCCTATGGCTACACCTTC
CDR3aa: CASSFRTAYGYTF

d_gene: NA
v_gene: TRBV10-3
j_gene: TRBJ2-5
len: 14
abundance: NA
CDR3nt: TGTGCCATCAGTGAAGGAGGGGATGCGGAGACCCAGTACTTC
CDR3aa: CAISEGGDAETQYF

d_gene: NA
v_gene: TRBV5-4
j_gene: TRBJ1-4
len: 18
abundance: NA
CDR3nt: TGTGCCAGCAGCTTGGGGGGCGCGTCCTTACCCACTAATGAAAAACTGTTTTTT
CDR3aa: CASSLGGASLPTNEKLFF

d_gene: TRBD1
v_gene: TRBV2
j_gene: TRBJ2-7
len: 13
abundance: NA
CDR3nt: TGTGCCAGCAGGGGACAGGGTTCCCACGAGCAGTACTTC
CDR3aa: CASRGQGSHEQYF

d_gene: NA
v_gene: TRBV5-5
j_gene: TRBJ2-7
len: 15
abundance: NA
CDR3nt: TGTGCCAGCAGCTTTGCGGGACAGCCGACCTACGAGCAGTACTTC
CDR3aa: CASSFAGQPTYEQYF

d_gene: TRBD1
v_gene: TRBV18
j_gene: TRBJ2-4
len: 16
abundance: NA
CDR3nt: TGTGCCAGCTCACCGTTGAGACAGGGCTCCTCAAACATTCAGTACTTC
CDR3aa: CASSPLRQGSSNIQYF

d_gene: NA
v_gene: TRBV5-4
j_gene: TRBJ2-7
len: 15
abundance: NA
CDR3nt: TGTGCCAGCAGCTTGGGGCGGGAACCAACCTACGAGCAGTACTTC
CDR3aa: CASSLGREPTYEQYF

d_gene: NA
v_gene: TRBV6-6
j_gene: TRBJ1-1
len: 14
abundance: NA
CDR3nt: TGTGCCAGCAGTTACTCGAAAGGGTTCCCTGAAGCTTTCTTT
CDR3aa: CASSYSKGFPEAFF

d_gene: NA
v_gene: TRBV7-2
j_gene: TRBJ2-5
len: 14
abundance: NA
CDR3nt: TGTGCCAGCTGCTCAGAGGGGGGTATAGAGACCCAGTACTTC
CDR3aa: CASCSEGGIETQYF

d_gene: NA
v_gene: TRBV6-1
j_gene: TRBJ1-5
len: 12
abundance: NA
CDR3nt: TGTGCCAGTTTGGGGACCATTCAGCCCCAGCATTTT
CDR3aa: CASLGTIQPQHF

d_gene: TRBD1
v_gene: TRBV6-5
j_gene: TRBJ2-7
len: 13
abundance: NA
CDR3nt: TGTGCCAGCAGTCGGGACAGGGGTTACGAGCAGTACTTC
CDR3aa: CASSRDRGYEQYF

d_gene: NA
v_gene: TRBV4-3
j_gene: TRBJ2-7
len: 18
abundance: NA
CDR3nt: TGCGCCAGCAGCCGTAAAATGGGAGATCCGGTCCTCTCCTACGAGCAGTACTTC
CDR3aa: CASSRKMGDPVLSYEQYF

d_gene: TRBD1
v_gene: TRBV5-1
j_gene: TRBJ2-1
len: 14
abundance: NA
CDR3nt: TGCGCCAGCAGCAAACAGGGGGCAGGGAATGAGCAGTTCTTC
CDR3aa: CASSKQGAGNEQFF

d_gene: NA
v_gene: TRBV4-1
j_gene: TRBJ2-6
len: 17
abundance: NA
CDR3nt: TGCGCCAGCAGCACTAAGGACGGAAGCTCTGGGGCCAACGTCCTGACTTTC
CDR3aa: CASSTKDGSSGANVLTF

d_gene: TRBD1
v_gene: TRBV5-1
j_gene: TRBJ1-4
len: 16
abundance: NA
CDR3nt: TGCGCCAGCAGCTCACAGGGGAGGACAACTAATGAAAAACTGTTTTTT
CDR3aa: CASSSQGRTTNEKLFF

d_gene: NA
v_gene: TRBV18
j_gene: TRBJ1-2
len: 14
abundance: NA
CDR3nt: TGTGCCAGCTCCGGACTCACACTAAGCTATGGCTACACCTTC
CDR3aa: CASSGLTLSYGYTF

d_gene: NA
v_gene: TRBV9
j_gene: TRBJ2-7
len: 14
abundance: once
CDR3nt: TGTGCCAGCAGCCCCGACCCAAGCTCCTACGAGCAGTACTTC
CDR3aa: CASSPDPSSYEQYF

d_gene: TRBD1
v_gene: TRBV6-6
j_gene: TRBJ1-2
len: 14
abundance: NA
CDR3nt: TGTGCCAGCAGTTGGGGACAGGGGGCGGATGGCTACACCTTC
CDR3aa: CASSWGQGADGYTF

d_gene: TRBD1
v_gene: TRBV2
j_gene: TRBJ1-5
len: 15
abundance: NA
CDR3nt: TGTGCCAGCAGCGCACAGGGGAACAGCAATCAGCCCCAGCATTTT
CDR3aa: CASSAQGNSNQPQHF

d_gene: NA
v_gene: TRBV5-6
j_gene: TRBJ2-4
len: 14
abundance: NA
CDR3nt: TGTGCCAGCAGCTTGGTACTAGCCAAAAACATTCAGTACTTC
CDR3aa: CASSLVLAKNIQYF

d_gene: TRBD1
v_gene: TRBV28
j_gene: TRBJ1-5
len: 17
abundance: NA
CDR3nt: TGTGCCAGCATCCCACCGGCCGGACAGGGGCTTTTGCAGCCCCAGCATTTT
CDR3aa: CASIPPAGQGLLQPQHF

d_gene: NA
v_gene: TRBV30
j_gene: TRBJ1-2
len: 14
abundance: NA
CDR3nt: TGTGCCTGGAGGTCGGGGTTTGAGGGCTATGGCTACACCTTC
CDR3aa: CAWRSGFEGYGYTF

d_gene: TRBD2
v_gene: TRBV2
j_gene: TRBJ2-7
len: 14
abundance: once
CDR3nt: TGTGCCAGCAGTGAGACTAGCCAAATTACCGAGCAGTACTTC
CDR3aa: CASSETSQITEQYF

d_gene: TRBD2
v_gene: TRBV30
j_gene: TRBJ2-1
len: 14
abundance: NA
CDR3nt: TGTGCCTGGAGTAAACTAGCGGTGTACAATGAGCAGTTCTTC
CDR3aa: CAWSKLAVYNEQFF

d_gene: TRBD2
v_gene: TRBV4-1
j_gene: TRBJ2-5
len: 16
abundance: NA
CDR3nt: TGCGCCAGCAGCCAAGAGAAACTAGCGGGGGATGAGACCCAGTACTTC
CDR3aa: CASSQEKLAGDETQYF

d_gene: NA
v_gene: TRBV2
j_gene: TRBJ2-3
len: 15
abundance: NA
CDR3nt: TGTGCCAGCATCTGGGGCAGCCCTCGGGCAGATACGCAGTATTTT
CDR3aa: CASIWGSPRADTQYF

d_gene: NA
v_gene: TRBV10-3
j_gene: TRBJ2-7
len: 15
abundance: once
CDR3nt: TGTGCCATCAGTGACGGGCAGGGGAATTCCTACGAGCAGTACTTC
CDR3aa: CAISDGQGNSYEQYF

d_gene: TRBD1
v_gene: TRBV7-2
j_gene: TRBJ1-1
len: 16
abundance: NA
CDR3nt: TGTGCCAGCAGCTTAGCGCAGGGGGCGCCGCTCACTGAAGCTTTCTTT
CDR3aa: CASSLAQGAPLTEAFF

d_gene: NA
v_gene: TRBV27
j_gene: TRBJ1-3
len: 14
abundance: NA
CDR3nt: TGTGCCAGCAGTTTTGGCAACCCTGGAAACACCATATATTTT
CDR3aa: CASSFGNPGNTIYF

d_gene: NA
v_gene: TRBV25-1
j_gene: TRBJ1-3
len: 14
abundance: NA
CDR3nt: TGTGCCAGCACTCGCGCAGGCCCTGGAAACACCATATATTTT
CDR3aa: CASTRAGPGNTIYF

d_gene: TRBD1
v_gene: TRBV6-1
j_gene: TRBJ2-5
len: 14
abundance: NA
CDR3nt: TGTGCCGGACGGCTTGGGACAGGGGGGGAGACCCAGTACTTC
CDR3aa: CAGRLGTGGETQYF